Below are 13 T cell receptor beta chains sequenced from a single sample in a study of tumor T cells in aggressive B-cell lymphoma. The repertoire was sequenced with immunoSEQ multiplex PCR; TCRdb's copy has only in-frame clones and lacks some. The sample lists 10,000 or so clones, 70% to 90% occurring once. Source material: tumor tissue. Receptor source: an adult with diffuse large B cell lymphoma.

The CDR3 is CAISPSGAGANVLTF. CDR3 nucleotide sequence: TGTGCCATCAGTCCATCAGGGGCTGGGGCCAACGTCCTGACTTTC. This rearrangement joins TRBV10-3 to TRBJ2-6; D possibly corresponds to TRBD1 (6 bases). Trimming took 5 bases from V and 2 from J, leaving 10 bases between them. The CDR3 spans 15 residues. Germline V gene data show CDR1 as ENHRY and CDR2 as SYGVKD.

This clone was counted a single time. This chain connects TRBV9 to TRBJ2-2; 9 nucleotides match TRBD2. V gave up 0 bases and J gave up 5 bases; unmatched junction bases: 11. From germline, CDR1 is SGDLS and CDR2 YYNGEE. This CDR3 region has 18 residues. This CDR3 reads CASSVALREGPETGELFF. The CDR3 DNA reads as TGTGCCAGCAGCGTAGCTCTGCGGGAGGGCCCCGAGACCGGGGAGCTGTTTTTT.

This clone was counted once. The chain recombines TRBV5-5 with TRBJ2-2; 8 bases are a match to TRBD2. This CDR3 region has 19 residues. Germline CDR1 is SGHKS and CDR2 is YYEKEE (reference sequence). Unmatched junction bases numbered 11, after V lost 1 base and J lost 0 bases. The CDR3 region is CASSLRGGMGGSNTGELFF. CDR3 nucleotides: TGTGCCAGCAGCTTGCGGGGGGGGATGGGAGGCTCGAACACCGGGGAGCTGTTTTTT.

This chain uses TRBV5-1 with TRBJ1-4, with unresolved D. The CDR3 is 16 amino acids. The V and J ends lost 3 bases and 3 bases respectively, with 15 bases between them. CDR1 SGHRS and CDR2 YFSETQ come from the germline V gene. As DNA, the CDR3 is TGCGCCAGCAGCTCGCTCCCAGGTGCCGCTAATGAAAAACTGTTTTTT. Translation: CASSSLPGAANEKLFF.

The CDR3 reads CSATLGGTQYF. As DNA, the CDR3 is TGCAGTGCTACCCTGGGGGGTACGCAGTATTTT. The V gene is TRBV20-1, the J gene TRBJ2-3; D is possibly TRBD2 (6 bases). CDR3 length: 11 residues. Trimming cost V 4 bases and J 8 bases, with 10 bases left between them. Germline loops: CDR1 DFQATT, CDR2 SNEGSKA (reference sequence).

The chain combines TRBV9 with TRBJ2-1, with D maybe TRBD2 (6 bases). The CDR3 totals 15 residues. V gave up 3 bases and J gave up 6 bases, with 16 bases separating them. The germline V gene has CDR1 SGDLS and CDR2 YYNGEE. The CDR3 nucleotides are TGTGCCAGCAGCGAGGGACTGGCCACCTCCAATGAGCAGTTCTTC. Protein product: CASSEGLATSNEQFF.

The chain carries TRBV9 and TRBJ2-7, with 8 bases lining up with TRBD2. Trimming removed 0 bases from V and 2 bases from J; junction bases left unmatched: 4. CDR3 length: 15 amino acids. Germline CDR1 SGDLS, CDR2 YYNGEE. In DNA, the CDR3 is TGTGCCAGCAGCGTAGATGGGACTAGGACCTACGAGCAGTACTTC. Protein sequence: CASSVDGTRTYEQYF.

The J gene is TRBJ1-5, the V gene TRBV28; 7 bases match TRBD1. Trimming removed 7 bases from V and 6 bases from J; junction bases left unmatched: 9. CDR1 is MDHEN and CDR2 is SYDVKM in the germline V gene. The CDR3 sequence is 14 residues long. For the CDR3, the DNA is TGTGCCAGCATCCAACAGGGGTTCCGTCAGCCCCAGCATTTT. This sequence encodes CASIQQGFRQPQHF. The entire variable domain, with the rest obtained from reference TRBV28 and TRBJ1-5, is as follows: DVKVTQSSRYLVKRTGEKVFLECVQDMDHENMFWYRQDPGLGLRLIYFSYDVKMKEKGDIPEGYSVSREKKERFSLILESASTNQTSMYLCASIQQGFRQPQHFGDGTRLSIL.

V usage is TRBV7-8 and J usage is TRBJ2-2, with TRBD1 as a possible D gene (7 bases). Germline loops: CDR1 SGHVS, CDR2 FQNEAQ. The CDR3 contains 15 residues. V was trimmed by 9 bases and J by 2 bases, leaving 16 bases between them. CDR3 sequence reads: CASSSGGLNTGELFF. The CDR3 DNA sequence: TGTGCCAGTTCATCAGGGGGACTCAACACCGGGGAGCTGTTTTTT.

This clone was observed a handful of times. This chain connects TRBV7-9 to TRBJ2-7; 7 bases are a match to TRBD1. This CDR3 contains 15 residues. Germline V CDR1 and CDR2: SEHNR, FQNEAQ (reference sequence). Trimming at V came to 4 bases and at J to 0 bases, leaving 6 bases not matched to a gene. CDR3 protein: CASSSLRDSSYEQYF. The DNA for the CDR3 is TGTGCCAGCAGCTCTCTCCGGGACAGCTCCTACGAGCAGTACTTC.

The chain joins TRBV30 to TRBJ1-5; 7 positions match TRBD1. V lost 7 bases, J lost 0 bases, and 3 bases stayed unmatched. CDR3 length: 13 residues. The germline CDR1 and CDR2 sequences are GTSNPN and SVGIG (reference sequence). The CDR3: CALGQNSNQPQHF. The CDR3 bases are TGTGCCTTGGGACAGAATAGCAATCAGCCCCAGCATTTT.

V usage is TRBV11-3 and J usage is TRBJ2-1, with a tentative D call TRBD2 (6 bases). Trimming took off 5 bases at V and 7 bases at J, with 12 bases between the two ends. The germline CDR1 and CDR2 sequences are SGHNT and YENEEA. This CDR3 has 13 residues. The chain's CDR3 is CASSLGLFNEQFF. The CDR3 bases are TGTGCCAGCAGCCTCGGACTATTTAATGAGCAGTTCTTC.

The chain is built from TRBV28 and TRBJ1-3; D is uncertain. This CDR3 is 14 amino acids long. Trimming took 3 bases from V and 2 from J, leaving 8 bases between them. Per germline, CDR1 MDHEN and CDR2 SYDVKM. CDR3 in amino acids: CASSFTGAGNTIYF. The CDR3 region has the DNA TGTGCCAGCAGTTTTACGGGAGCTGGAAACACCATATATTTT.